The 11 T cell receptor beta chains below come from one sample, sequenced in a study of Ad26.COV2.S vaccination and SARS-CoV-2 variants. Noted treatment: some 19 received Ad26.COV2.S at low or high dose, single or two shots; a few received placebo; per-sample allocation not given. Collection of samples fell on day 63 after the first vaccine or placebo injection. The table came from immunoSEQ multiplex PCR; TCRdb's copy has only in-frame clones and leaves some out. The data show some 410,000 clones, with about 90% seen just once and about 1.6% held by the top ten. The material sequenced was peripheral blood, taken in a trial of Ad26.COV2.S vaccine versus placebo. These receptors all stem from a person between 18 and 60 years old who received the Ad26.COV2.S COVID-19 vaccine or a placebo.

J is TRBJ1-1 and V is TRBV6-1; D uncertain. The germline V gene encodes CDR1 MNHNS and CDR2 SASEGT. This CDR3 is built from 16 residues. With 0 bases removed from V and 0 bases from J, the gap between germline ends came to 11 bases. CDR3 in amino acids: CASSEAFRLMNTEAFF. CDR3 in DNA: TGTGCCAGCAGTGAAGCCTTTAGACTGATGAACACTGAAGCTTTCTTT.

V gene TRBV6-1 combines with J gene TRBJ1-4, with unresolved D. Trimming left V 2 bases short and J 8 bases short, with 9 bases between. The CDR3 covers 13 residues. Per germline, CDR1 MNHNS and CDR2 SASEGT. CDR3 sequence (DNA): TGTGCCAGCAGTGAAAGTGGGGTCGAAAAACTGTTTTTT. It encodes CASSESGVEKLFF.

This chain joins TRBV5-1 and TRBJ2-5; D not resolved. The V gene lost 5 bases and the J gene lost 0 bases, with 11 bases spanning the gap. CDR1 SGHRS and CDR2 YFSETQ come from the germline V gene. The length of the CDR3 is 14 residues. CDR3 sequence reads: CASRDATHQETQYF. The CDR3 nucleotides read TGCGCCAGCAGGGATGCAACCCACCAAGAGACCCAGTACTTC.

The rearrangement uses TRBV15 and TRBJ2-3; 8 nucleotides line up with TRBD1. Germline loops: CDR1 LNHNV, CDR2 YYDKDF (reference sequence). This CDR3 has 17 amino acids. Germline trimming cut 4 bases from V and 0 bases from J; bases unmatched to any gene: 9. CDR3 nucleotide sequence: TGTGCCACCAGCAAATCTTGGACAGGGTCTAGCACAGATACGCAGTATTTT. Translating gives CATSKSWTGSSTDTQYF.

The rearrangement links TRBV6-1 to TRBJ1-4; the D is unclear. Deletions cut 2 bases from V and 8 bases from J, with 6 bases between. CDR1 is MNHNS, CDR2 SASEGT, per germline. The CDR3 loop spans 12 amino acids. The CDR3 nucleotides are TGTGCCAGCAGTGAAAGGAGGGAAAAACTGTTTTTT. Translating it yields CASSERREKLFF.

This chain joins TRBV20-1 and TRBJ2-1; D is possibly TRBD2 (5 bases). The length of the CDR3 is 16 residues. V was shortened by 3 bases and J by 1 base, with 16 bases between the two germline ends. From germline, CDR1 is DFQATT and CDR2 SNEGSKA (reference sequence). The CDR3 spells CSASSVGARSYNEQFF. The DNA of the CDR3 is TGCAGTGCTAGTTCGGTGGGAGCTAGGTCCTACAATGAGCAGTTCTTC.

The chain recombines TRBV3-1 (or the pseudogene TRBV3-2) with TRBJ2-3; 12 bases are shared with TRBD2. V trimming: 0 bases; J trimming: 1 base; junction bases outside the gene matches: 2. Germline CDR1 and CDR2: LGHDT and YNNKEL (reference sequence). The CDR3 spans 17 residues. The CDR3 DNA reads TGTGCCAGCAGCCAAGAGCGACTAGCGGGGGGCACAGATACGCAGTATTTT. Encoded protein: CASSQERLAGGTDTQYF.

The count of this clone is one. CDR3 in DNA: TGTGCCAGCAGTTATAGAACGGGTTACTATGGCTACACCTTC. The encoded protein is CASSYRTGYYGYTF. This chain connects TRBV6-5 to TRBJ1-2; D is uncertain. The CDR3 covers 14 residues. Trimming removed 3 bases from V and 3 bases from J, with 11 bases in between. Germline lookup yields CDR1 MNHEY and CDR2 SVGAGI.

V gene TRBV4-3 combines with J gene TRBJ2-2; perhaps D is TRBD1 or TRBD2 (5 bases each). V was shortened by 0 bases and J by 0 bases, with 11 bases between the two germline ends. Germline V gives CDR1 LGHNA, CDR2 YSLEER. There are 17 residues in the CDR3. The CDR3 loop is CASSQDHGTANTGELFF. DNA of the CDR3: TGCGCCAGCAGCCAAGACCATGGGACCGCGAACACCGGGGAGCTGTTTTTT.

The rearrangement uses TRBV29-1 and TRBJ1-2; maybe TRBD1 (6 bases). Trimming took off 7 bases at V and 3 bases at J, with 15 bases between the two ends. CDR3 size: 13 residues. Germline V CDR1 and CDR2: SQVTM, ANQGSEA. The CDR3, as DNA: TGCAGCGCCATGGGGGGGCGCGACTATGGCTACACCTTC. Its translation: CSAMGGRDYGYTF.

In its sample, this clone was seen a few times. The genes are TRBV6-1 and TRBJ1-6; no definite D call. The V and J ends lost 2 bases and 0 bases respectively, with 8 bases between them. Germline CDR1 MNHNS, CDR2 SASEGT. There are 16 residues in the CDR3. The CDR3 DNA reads TGTGCCAGCAGTGAATTTCCGAGCTCCTATAATTCACCCCTCCACTTT. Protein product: CASSEFPSSYNSPLHF.